The T cell receptor (beta chain) described here comes from a study of blood T cell repertoires in COVID-19. This CDR3 spans 17 amino acids. CDR1 LGHNA and CDR2 YNFKEQ come from the germline V gene. The V end was cut by 4 bases, the J end by 3 bases, with 22 bases between. This table comes from immunoSEQ multiplex PCR, and its TCRdb copy is limited to in-frame clones, with some not included. The data contain around 230,000 clones, around 85% of them seen just once; the ten biggest clones take up 5.1%. The TCR sequence derives from a man over 45 with COVID-19, enrolled during active disease. Material: peripheral blood. The V call is TRBV4-2, the J call TRBJ2-7; TRBD2 is a possible D gene (5 bases). CDR3 amino acids: CASSPGSGMSQYYEQYF. CDR3 in DNA: TGTGCCAGCAGCCCCGGCTCGGGGATGTCCCAATACTACGAGCAGTACTTC.